This record looks at one TCR beta chain sequence and its context. Its specificity is unknown. These data belong to a study of T cells in Graves' hyperthyroidism and ophthalmopathy. Study-level points and caveats: From stable hyperthyroidism, ophthalmopathy was separated by a 13 V-J model. Ophthalmopathy was predicted by the model a median of roughly 6.6 months ahead of onset. Within blood appeared most thyroid clonotypes that had expanded above 0.001.

RNA transcripts served as the template for amplifying TCR beta CDR3 regions. RT-PCR in the first round (using the HTBI primer set) targeted the TCR CDR3. MiXCR, run by TCRdb on the multiplex PCR reads, gives a single entry per CDR3 protein. Among approximately 330,000 distinct CDR3 sequences listed, 12% to 15% were seen once. This CDR3 is 16 amino acids long. V dropped 3 bases and J dropped 0; count of bases not matched to a gene: 5. Germline CDR1 SGHNT, CDR2 YENEEA. Sequenced input: blood. V is TRBV11-3 and J is TRBJ2-5; 9 nucleotides line up with TRBD2. The source of this sequence is a woman aged 40 to 49 with Graves' ophthalmopathy. The CDR3 protein is CASSLGAGGNQETQYF. The CDR3 DNA reads TGTGCCAGCAGCTTGGGAGCGGGGGGTAACCAAGAGACCCAGTACTTC. Supplemented by reference TRBV11-3 and TRBJ2-5, the full variable domain reads EAGVVQSPRYKIIEKKQPVAFWCNPISGHNTLYWYLQNLGQGPELLIRYENEEAVDDSQLPKDRFSAERLKGVDSTLKIQPAELGDSAVYLCASSLGAGGNQETQYFGPGTRLLVL.